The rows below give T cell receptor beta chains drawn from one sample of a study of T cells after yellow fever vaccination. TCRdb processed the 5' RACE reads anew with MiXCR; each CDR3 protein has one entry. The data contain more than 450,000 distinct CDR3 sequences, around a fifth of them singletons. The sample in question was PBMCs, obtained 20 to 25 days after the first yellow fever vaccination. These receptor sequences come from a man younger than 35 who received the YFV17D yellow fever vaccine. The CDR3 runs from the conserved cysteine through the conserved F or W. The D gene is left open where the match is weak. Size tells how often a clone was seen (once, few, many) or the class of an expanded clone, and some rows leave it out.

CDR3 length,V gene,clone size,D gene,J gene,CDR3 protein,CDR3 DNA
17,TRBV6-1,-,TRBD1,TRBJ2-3,CASSEALTGGPTDTQYF,TGTGCCAGCAGTGAAGCGCTTACAGGGGGCCCGACAGATACGCAGTATTTT
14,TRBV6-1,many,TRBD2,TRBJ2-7,CASQALAGFYEQYF,TGTGCCTCCCAAGCCCTAGCGGGGTTCTACGAGCAGTACTTC
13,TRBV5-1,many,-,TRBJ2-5,CASRAGARETQYF,TGCGCCAGCAGGGCAGGGGCACGGGAGACCCAGTACTTC
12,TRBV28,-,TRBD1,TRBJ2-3,CASRTGADTQYF,TGTGCCAGCAGAACAGGGGCAGATACGCAGTATTTT
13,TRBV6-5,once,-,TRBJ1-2,CASSTDSRGGYTF,TGTGCCAGCAGTACCGACAGTCGAGGCGGCTACACCTTC
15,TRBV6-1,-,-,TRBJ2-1,CATTRLGSSYNEQFF,TGTGCCACCACCCGGTTGGGGAGCTCCTACAATGAGCAGTTCTTC
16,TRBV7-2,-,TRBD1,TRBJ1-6,CASSPGQGKLISPLHF,TGTGCCAGCAGCCCCGGACAGGGAAAGCTTATATCACCCCTCCACTTT
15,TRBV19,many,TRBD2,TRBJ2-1,CASSQTSGDYNEQFF,TGTGCCAGTAGTCAGACTAGCGGGGATTACAATGAGCAGTTCTTC
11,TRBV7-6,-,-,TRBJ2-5,CASSVEWTQYF,TGTGCCAGCAGCGTAGAGTGGACCCAGTACTTC
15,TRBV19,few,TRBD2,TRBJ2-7,CASSLGASGYYEQYF,TGTGCCAGTAGCCTGGGGGCTAGCGGGTACTACGAGCAGTACTTC
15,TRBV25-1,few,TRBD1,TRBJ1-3,CASSDPGTGGNTIYF,TGTGCCAGCAGTGACCCCGGGACAGGGGGAAACACCATATATTTT
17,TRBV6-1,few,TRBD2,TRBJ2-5,CASRKGLAGGLQETQYF,TGTGCCAGCAGAAAGGGACTAGCGGGGGGCCTCCAAGAGACCCAGTACTTC
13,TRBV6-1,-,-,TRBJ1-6,CASRGVINSPLHF,TGTGCCAGCAGGGGAGTAATTAATTCACCCCTCCACTTT
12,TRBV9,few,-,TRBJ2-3,CASSATGDTQYF,TGTGCCAGCAGCGCGACCGGAGATACGCAGTATTTT
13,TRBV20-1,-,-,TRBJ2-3,CSARVPGIDTQYF,TGCAGTGCTAGAGTCCCCGGGATAGATACGCAGTATTTT
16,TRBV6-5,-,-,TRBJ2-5,CASSYLNRGGVETQYF,TGTGCCAGCAGTTACCTAAACAGGGGCGGGGTAGAGACCCAGTACTTC
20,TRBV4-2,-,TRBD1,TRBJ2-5,CASSQDPTGTVVGYQETQYF,TGTGCCAGCAGCCAAGATCCGACAGGGACGGTCGTCGGGTACCAAGAGACCCAGTACTTC
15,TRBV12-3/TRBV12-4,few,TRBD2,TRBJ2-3,CASTLAGGATNTQYF,TGTGCCAGCACCTTGGCGGGGGGGGCCACAAATACGCAGTATTTT
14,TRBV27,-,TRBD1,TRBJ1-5,CASGTGAWGQPQHF,TGTGCCAGCGGGACAGGGGCTTGGGGTCAGCCCCAGCATTTT
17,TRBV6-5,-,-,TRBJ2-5,CASSYSPRRDLQETQYF,TGTGCCAGCAGTTACTCCCCCCGCCGGGACCTCCAAGAGACCCAGTACTTC
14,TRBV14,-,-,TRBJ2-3,CASSQQGPWDTQYF,TGTGCCAGCAGCCAACAGGGACCCTGGGATACGCAGTATTTT
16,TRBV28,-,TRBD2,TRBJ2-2,CASGTTSGADTGELFF,TGTGCCAGCGGGACGACTAGCGGGGCGGACACCGGGGAGCTGTTTTTT
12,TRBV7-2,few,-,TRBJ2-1,CASSLAAGEQFF,TGTGCCAGCAGCTTAGCGGCGGGGGAGCAGTTCTTC
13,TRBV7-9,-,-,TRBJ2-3,CASSLAPSLAQYF,TGTGCCAGCAGCTTAGCGCCTAGTTTGGCGCAGTATTTT
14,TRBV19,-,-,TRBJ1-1,CASIRGGLSTEAFF,TGTGCCAGTATCAGGGGTGGGTTGAGCACTGAAGCTTTCTTT
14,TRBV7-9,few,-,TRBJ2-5,CASSLEQSQETQYF,TGTGCCAGCAGCTTAGAACAGTCTCAAGAGACCCAGTACTTC
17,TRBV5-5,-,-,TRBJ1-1,CASSGSGPGRLNTEAFF,TGTGCCAGCAGCGGTTCTGGACCGGGCCGCCTGAACACTGAAGCTTTCTTT
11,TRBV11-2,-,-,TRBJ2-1,CASSLAGEQFF,TGTGCCAGCAGCCTAGCCGGTGAGCAGTTCTTC
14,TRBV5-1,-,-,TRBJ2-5,CASSRIPHQETQYF,TGCGCCAGCAGCCGAATACCACACCAAGAGACCCAGTACTTC
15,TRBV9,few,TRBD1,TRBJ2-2,CASSVAEGAPGELFF,TGTGCCAGCAGCGTAGCAGAGGGGGCGCCCGGGGAGCTGTTTTTT
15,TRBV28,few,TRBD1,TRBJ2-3,CASIGQGRPTDTQYF,TGTGCCAGCATAGGACAGGGCCGACCCACAGATACGCAGTATTTT
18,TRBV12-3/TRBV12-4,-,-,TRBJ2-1,CACSLVGAGGRRRNEQFF,TGTGCCTGCAGTTTGGTGGGGGCCGGGGGTCGCCGGAGGAATGAGCAGTTCTTC
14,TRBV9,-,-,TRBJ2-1,CASSVGGGGDEQFF,TGTGCCAGCAGCGTTGGGGGCGGGGGCGATGAGCAGTTCTTC
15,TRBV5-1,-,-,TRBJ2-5,CASSYPGGKGETQYF,TGCGCCAGCAGTTACCCAGGGGGGAAAGGAGAGACCCAGTACTTC
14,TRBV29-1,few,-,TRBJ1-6,CSVAGEAGSSPLHF,TGCAGCGTCGCGGGGGAAGCGGGGAGTTCACCCCTCCACTTT
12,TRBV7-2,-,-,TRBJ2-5,CASSGKRETQYF,TGTGCCAGCAGCGGGAAAAGGGAGACCCAGTACTTC
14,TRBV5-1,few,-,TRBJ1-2,CASSRDTEYYGYTF,TGCGCCAGCAGCCGGGACACCGAGTACTATGGCTACACCTTC
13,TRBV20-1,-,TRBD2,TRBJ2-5,CSARPAGVGTQYF,TGCAGTGCTAGACCCGCGGGGGTGGGGACCCAGTACTTC
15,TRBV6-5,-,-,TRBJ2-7,CASSYSTGPSYEQYF,TGTGCCAGCAGTTACTCGACCGGGCCCTCCTACGAGCAGTACTTC
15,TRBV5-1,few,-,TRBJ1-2,CASSLEAGANYGYTF,TGCGCCAGCAGCTTGGAAGCGGGGGCCAACTATGGCTACACCTTC
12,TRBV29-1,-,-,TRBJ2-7,CSVNKGPYEQYF,TGCAGCGTTAACAAAGGTCCCTACGAGCAGTACTTC
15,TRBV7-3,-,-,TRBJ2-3,CASSLVGSSADTQYF,TGTGCCAGCAGCTTGGTGGGCTCCAGCGCCGATACGCAGTATTTT
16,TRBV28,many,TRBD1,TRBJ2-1,CASSLPGQGPLLGQFF,TGTGCCAGCAGTTTACCGGGACAGGGGCCGCTGCTAGGGCAGTTCTTC
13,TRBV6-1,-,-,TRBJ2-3,CASSRDLLYTQYF,TGTGCCAGCAGCCGGGACCTTCTTTATACGCAGTATTTT
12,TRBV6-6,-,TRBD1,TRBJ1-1,CASCGTGPEAFF,TGTGCCAGCTGCGGGACAGGGCCTGAAGCTTTCTTT